A single sample is the source of the 25 T cell receptor beta chains below, sequenced in a study of spatial heterogeneity in lung cancer. MiXCR, applied by TCRdb to the 5' RACE reads, yields one record per CDR3 protein. This sample carries more than 1,500 distinct CDR3 sequences, over 20% of them seen once, and the ten largest clones take approximately 54%. Time point denoted: sample taken at primary tumor resection. No cell sorting; template was whole RNA from tumor, lung tissue or PBMC. The input for sequencing was PBMCs, taken at surgery. The source is a male donor with early-stage non-small cell lung cancer.

Sample share makes this clonotype medium-sized (0.01 to 0.1%). The rearrangement uses TRBV7-2 and TRBJ2-5; D ambiguous. The length of the CDR3 is 11 residues. The germline CDR1 and CDR2 sequences are SGHTA and FQGNSA. Trimming removed 2 bases from V and 12 bases from J, with 10 bases in between. This CDR3 is CASSLRLVKYF. In nucleotides, the CDR3 is TGTGCCAGCAGCTTAAGGCTAGTAAAGTACTTC.

By its share, this clonotype is medium-sized. The CDR3 DNA sequence: TGTGCCAGCAGAGCCCAGACAACTAACTATGGCTACACCTTC. Amino acid sequence: CASRAQTTNYGYTF. This chain links TRBV2 with TRBJ1-2, with D uncertain. The CDR3 contains 14 residues. V was shortened by 6 bases and J by 0 bases, with 11 bases between the two germline ends. Germline-derived CDR1 and CDR2 are SNHLY and FYNNEI.

This clonotype qualifies as large (0.1 to 1%). The CDR3 reads CASSPEGTGHREVAFF. The CDR3 coding sequence is TGTGCCAGCAGCCCAGAAGGGACAGGGCACCGAGAAGTAGCTTTCTTT. The chain is built from TRBV7-9 and TRBJ1-1; the match to TRBD1 covers 9 bases. In germline, CDR1 is SEHNR, CDR2 FQNEAQ (reference sequence). V lost 5 bases and J lost 10; bases outside the gene matches: 17. The CDR3 has 16 residues.

This clonotype was seen a handful of times. This chain links TRBV28 with TRBJ2-5; 10 bases agree with TRBD2. After removal of 5 bases from V and 1 base from J, the junction contained 10 bases not matched to a gene. Germline CDR1 MDHEN, CDR2 SYDVKM. The CDR3 runs to 17 residues. Here the CDR3 reads CASSTAGLAVFQETQYF. DNA for the CDR3: TGTGCCAGCAGTACCGCCGGACTAGCGGTATTCCAAGAGACCCAGTACTTC.

As regards this clonotype: Being one base from a much bigger clone, this may be a read error. The chain uses TRBV18 and TRBJ2-3, with a possible D match to TRBD2 (6 bases). The V and J ends lost 3 bases and 6 bases respectively, with 10 bases between them. Germline loops: CDR1 KGHSH, CDR2 LQKENI. CDR3 size: 13 residues. The CDR3 DNA reads TGTGCCAGCTCACCCGGGAGCTGCGATACGCAGTATTTT. Its translation is CASSPGSCDTQYF. Filled out from reference TRBV18 and TRBJ2-3, the complete variable domain reads NAGVMQNPRHLVRRRGQEARLRCSPMKGHSHVYWYRQLPEEGLKFMVYLQKENIIDESGMPKERFSAEFPKEGPSILRIQQVVRGDSAAYFCASSPGSCDTQYFGPGTRLTVL.

In its sample, this clonotype is medium-sized (0.01 to 0.1%). This CDR3 reads CASSQAWLAGEGGNEQFF. The CDR3 nucleotides are TGCGCCAGCAGCCAAGCATGGCTAGCGGGAGAGGGTGGTAATGAGCAGTTCTTC. The chain employs TRBV4-3 and TRBJ2-1, with 10 bases matching TRBD2. V lost 1 base to trimming and J lost 7 bases; unmatched junction nucleotides: 13. The CDR3 contains 18 residues. CDR1 and CDR2 (germline): LGHNA, YSLEER.

J is TRBJ2-5 and V is TRBV29-1; D might be TRBD2 (6 bases). Between the trimmed V and J ends, which lost 3 bases and 5 bases, there was a span of 10 bases. CDR3 size: 12 residues. Germline values: CDR1 SQVTM, CDR2 ANQGSEA. The CDR3 reads CSVEEGRETQYF. Here the CDR3 DNA reads TGCAGCGTTGAGGAGGGAAGGGAGACCCAGTACTTC.

This clonotype has a count of ten or more. A read error may account for a junction end that differs from germline. V and J are TRBV7-7 and TRBJ2-3; the D gene is possibly TRBD1 (5 bases). This CDR3 spans 14 amino acids. Germline CDR1 is SSHAT and CDR2 is FNYEAQ (reference sequence). The CDR3 loop is CASSFAGSTDTQYF. CDR3 bases: TGTGCTAGCAGCTTCGCAGGGAGCACAGATACGCAGTATTTT.

This clonotype was recorded many times. The chain combines TRBV2 with TRBJ1-6, with D maybe TRBD1 (5 bases). CDR3 length: 14 residues. Per germline, CDR1 SNHLY and CDR2 FYNNEI. V dropped 0 bases and J dropped 5 bases, with 5 bases sitting between them. CDR3 nucleotides: TGTGCCAGCAGTGAAGCGGGGGATAATTCACCCCTCCACTTT. Its translation is CASSEAGDNSPLHF.

J is TRBJ2-4 and V is TRBV7-8; D remains unclear. This CDR3 comprises 16 residues. The germline V and J ends were trimmed by 6 bases and 2 bases, with 17 bases remaining between them. Germline V gene sequence: CDR1 SGHVS, CDR2 FQNEAQ. The DNA of the CDR3 is TGTGCCAGCAGTCTGACCGTCCTTGGGTCCAAAAACATTCAGTACTTC. Translated, it gives CASSLTVLGSKNIQYF.

This clonotype was counted between two and nine times. The chain carries TRBV6-1 and TRBJ2-3; 14 bases map to TRBD2. V trimming: 4 bases; J trimming: 4 bases; junction bases outside the gene matches: 1. Germline lookup yields CDR1 MNHNS and CDR2 SASEGT. The CDR3 loop spans 15 amino acids. CDR3 amino acids: CASSGLAGGPDTQYF. CDR3 nucleotide sequence: TGTGCCAGCAGTGGACTAGCGGGGGGGCCAGATACGCAGTATTTT.

This clonotype is labeled as medium-sized. The chain uses TRBV20-1 and TRBJ2-4; 11 bases are a match to TRBD2. The ends lost 0 bases at V and 1 base at J; junction bases unmatched: 20. The CDR3 is 22 amino acids. Looked up from germline, CDR1 is DFQATT and CDR2 is SNEGSKA (reference sequence). The CDR3: CSARDRVRGSGGAVDAKNIQYF. DNA for the CDR3: TGCAGTGCTAGAGATCGAGTACGGGGTAGCGGGGGGGCCGTAGATGCCAAAAACATTCAGTACTTC.

The chain couples TRBV28 to TRBJ2-7, with a weak D call TRBD2 (6 bases). V lost 2 bases and J lost 7, with 9 bases in between. This CDR3 is 12 amino acids long. Germline values: CDR1 MDHEN, CDR2 SYDVKM. CDR3 residues: CASSLVGGEQYF. As DNA, the CDR3 is TGTGCCAGCAGTTTAGTGGGGGGTGAGCAGTACTTC. The variable domain in full, completed from reference TRBV28 and TRBJ2-7, reads DVKVTQSSRYLVKRTGEKVFLECVQDMDHENMFWYRQDPGLGLRLIYFSYDVKMKEKGDIPEGYSVSREKKERFSLILESASTNQTSMYLCASSLVGGEQYFGPGTRLTVT.

The CDR3 DNA sequence: TGCAGTGCTAGAGTCGGGACAGGGCGAGCAACTAATGAAAAACTGTTTTTT. It translates to CSARVGTGRATNEKLFF. The rearrangement joins TRBV20-1 to TRBJ1-4; 9 nucleotides line up with TRBD1. The V segment lost 1 base and the J segment 0 bases; nucleotides outside the gene matches: 6. CDR1 is DFQATT, CDR2 SNEGSKA, per germline (reference sequence). The CDR3 length is 17 residues.

This clonotype was seen a few times. A much larger clone sits a single nucleotide away, making a read error possible. The V and J genes are TRBV20-1 and TRBJ2-7, with 7 bases fitting TRBD2. Germline-derived CDR1 and CDR2 are DFQATT and SNEGSKA (reference sequence). The CDR3 is 16 residues long. V shed 2 bases and J 2 bases; nucleotides not matched to a gene: 12. The CDR3 region has the DNA TGCAGTGCTAGACCTAGGACTAGAGGGTTAGCCTACGAGCAGTACTTC. It codes for CSARPRTRGLAYEQYF.

This clonotype was recorded many times. This rearrangement joins TRBV7-2 to TRBJ2-5, with D unresolved. V lost 2 bases and J 4 bases, leaving 8 bases between the germline ends. Germline loops: CDR1 SGHTA, CDR2 FQGNSA. The CDR3 has 13 residues. CDR3 bases: TGTGCCAGCAGCTTATCTTTGGGAGAGACCCAGTACTTC. Translation gives CASSLSLGETQYF.

The chain is built from TRBV2 and TRBJ2-4; TRBD1 agrees at 8 bases. Per germline, CDR1 SNHLY and CDR2 FYNNEI. J was trimmed by 10 bases and V by 6 bases; bases with no gene match: 8. The CDR3 has 13 amino acids. The CDR3 nucleotides read TGTGCCAGCAGCCCGACAGGGGACGGGATTCAGTACTTC. It translates to CASSPTGDGIQYF.

The chain carries TRBV5-8 and TRBJ1-2; D gene ambiguous. Germline CDR1 is SGHTS and CDR2 is YDEGEE. This CDR3 is 17 amino acids long. The ends were cut back, 0 bases at V and 2 bases at J, with 17 bases in the middle. The CDR3 protein is CASSLVGRSRGNYGYTF. As DNA, the CDR3 is TGTGCCAGCAGCTTGGTTGGCAGGAGTCGAGGAAACTATGGCTACACCTTC.

This clonotype was recorded at least ten times. CDR3 amino acids: CASSLWALGGGSNEQFF. CDR3 coding DNA: TGTGCCAGCAGTTTATGGGCTCTCGGCGGGGGTTCCAATGAGCAGTTCTTC. The chain employs TRBV28 and TRBJ2-1; 7 bases align to TRBD2. The CDR3 runs to 17 residues. V trimming: 0 bases; J trimming: 6 bases; junction bases outside the gene matches: 11. Germline-derived CDR1 and CDR2 are MDHEN and SYDVKM.

In its sample, this clonotype ranks as medium-sized. The chain links TRBV7-2 to TRBJ2-5; 9 nucleotides align to TRBD2. Germline loops: CDR1 SGHTA, CDR2 FQGNSA. The CDR3 has 16 residues. V lost 1 base, J lost 5 bases, and 8 bases stayed unmatched. The chain's CDR3 is CASSLVVASGAETQYF. DNA of the CDR3: TGTGCCAGCAGCTTAGTCGTGGCTAGCGGGGCGGAGACCCAGTACTTC.

The CDR3 DNA reads as TGTGCCAGCACCGATGGCGGCGGGAGTGAGACCCAGTACTTC. Its translation is CASTDGGGSETQYF. The chain has TRBV11-3 and TRBJ2-5; the match to TRBD2 covers 7 bases. Germline CDR1 SGHNT, CDR2 YENEEA. V lost 7 bases and J lost 5; bases outside the gene matches: 10. The CDR3 spans 14 residues.

This clonotype was seen more than once but under ten times. This rearrangement joins TRBV6-6 to TRBJ2-1; 9 bases line up with TRBD2. CDR1 is MNHNY and CDR2 is SVGAGI in the germline V gene (reference sequence). Trimming at V came to 8 bases and at J to 10 bases, leaving 9 bases not matched to a gene. The CDR3 is 13 residues long. The CDR3 is CASAAGGLEEQFF. In DNA form, the CDR3 reads TGTGCCAGCGCGGCGGGGGGGTTAGAGGAGCAGTTCTTC.

This clonotype is medium-sized by share. The chain is built from TRBV2 and TRBJ2-1; 8 positions agree with TRBD2. V lost 7 bases to trimming and J lost 9 bases; unmatched junction nucleotides: 11. The CDR3 totals 14 residues. Germline CDR1 reads SNHLY; CDR2 reads FYNNEI. The CDR3 DNA is TGTGCCAGCAACCCGGGACTAGATTTAGGTGAGCAGTTCTTC. It translates to CASNPGLDLGEQFF.

This clonotype was counted many times. The chain links TRBV7-2 to TRBJ1-4, with no clear D. V lost 5 bases to trimming and J lost 0 bases, with 7 bases between them. From germline, CDR1 is SGHTA and CDR2 FQGNSA. The CDR3 runs to 14 residues. DNA of the CDR3: TGTGCCAGCAGCCGTCAAGCAACTAATGAAAAACTGTTTTTT. This sequence encodes CASSRQATNEKLFF.

By share, this clonotype ranks as medium-sized (0.01 to 0.1%). The chain uses TRBV11-2 and TRBJ2-1, with 9 positions matching TRBD2. The ends lost 5 bases at V and 3 bases at J; junction bases unmatched: 8. The germline CDR1 and CDR2 sequences are SGHAT and FQNNGV. The CDR3 consists of 16 residues. In nucleotides, the CDR3 is TGTGCCAGCAGCGGATCCGGGACTAGCTACTACAATGAGCAGTTCTTC. It translates to CASSGSGTSYYNEQFF. Filled out from reference TRBV11-2 and TRBJ2-1, the complete variable domain reads EAGVAQSPRYKIIEKRQSVAFWCNPISGHATLYWYQQILGQGPKLLIQFQNNGVVDDSQLPKDRFSAERLKGVDSTLKIQPAKLEDSAVYLCASSGSGTSYYNEQFFGPGTRLTVL.